This T cell receptor (beta chain) was sequenced in a study of control samples from healthy donors and cancer patients. Here immunoSEQ multiplex PCR was the method, and the copy in TCRdb shows in-frame clones only, minus some. In the table there are hundreds of thousands of clones, approximately 80% of which are singletons. CDR1 LGHDT and CDR2 YNNKEL come from the germline V gene (reference sequence). V shed 1 base and J 1 base; nucleotides not matched to a gene: 1. The CDR3 contains 14 residues. Sequencing was performed on PBMCs. The sequence derives from a woman in her fifties or sixties with lung cancer. The V and J genes are TRBV3-1 (or the pseudogene TRBV3-2) and TRBJ2-7; TRBD1 aligns across 7 bases. CDR3 residues: CASSQGGQSYEQYF. For the CDR3, the DNA is TGTGCCAGCAGCCAAGGGGGACAGTCCTACGAGCAGTACTTC.